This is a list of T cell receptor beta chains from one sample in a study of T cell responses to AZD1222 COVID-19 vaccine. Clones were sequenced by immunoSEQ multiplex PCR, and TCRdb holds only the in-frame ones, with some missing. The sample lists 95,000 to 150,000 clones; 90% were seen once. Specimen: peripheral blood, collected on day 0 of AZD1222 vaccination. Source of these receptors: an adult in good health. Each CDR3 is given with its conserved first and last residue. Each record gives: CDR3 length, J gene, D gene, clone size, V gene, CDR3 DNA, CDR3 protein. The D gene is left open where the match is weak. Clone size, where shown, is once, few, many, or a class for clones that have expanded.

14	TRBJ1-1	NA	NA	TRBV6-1	TGTGCCAGCAGTGAGGGCAGGGTGGGCACTGAAGCTTTCTTT	CASSEGRVGTEAFF
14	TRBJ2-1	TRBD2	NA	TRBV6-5	TGTGCCACCACGTTAGCGGGAGACTACAATGAGCAGTTCTTC	CATTLAGDYNEQFF
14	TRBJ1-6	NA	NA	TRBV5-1	TGCGCCAGCAGCTTGGGTGGCGGAAATTCACCCCTCCACTTT	CASSLGGGNSPLHF
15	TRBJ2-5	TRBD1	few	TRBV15	TGTGCCACCAGCAGAGGGACAGGGGAAATAGAGACCCAGTACTTC	CATSRGTGEIETQYF
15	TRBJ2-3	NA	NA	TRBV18	TGTGCCAGCTCACCGTCCGGGACGGCGGCAGATACGCAGTATTTT	CASSPSGTAADTQYF
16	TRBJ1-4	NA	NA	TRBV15	TGTGCCACCAGCAGAGAAGCCATTGCAACTAATGAAAAACTGTTTTTT	CATSREAIATNEKLFF
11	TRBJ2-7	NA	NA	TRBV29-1	TGCAGCGTTGAAGATTCTGGGTCTCAGTACTTC	CSVEDSGSQYF
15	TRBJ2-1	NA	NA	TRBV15	TGTGCCACCAGCAGAGATGGGAACAGGGTCCATGAGCAGTTCTTC	CATSRDGNRVHEQFF
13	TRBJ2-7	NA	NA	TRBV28	TGTGCCAGCAGTTTTCCCAGCTCCTACGAGCAGTACTTC	CASSFPSSYEQYF
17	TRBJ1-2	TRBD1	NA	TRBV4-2	TGTGCCAGCAGCCAAGAAGGTCCAACAGGGGCGCCCTATGGCTACACCTTC	CASSQEGPTGAPYGYTF
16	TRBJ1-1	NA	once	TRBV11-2	TGTGCCAGCAGCTCCCCAGGGAGGGGCCTTAACACTGAAGCTTTCTTT	CASSSPGRGLNTEAFF
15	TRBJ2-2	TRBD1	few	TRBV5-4	TGTGCCAGCAGCATACAGGGGCCTAACACCGGGGAGCTGTTTTTT	CASSIQGPNTGELFF
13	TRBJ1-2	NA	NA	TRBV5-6	TGTGCCAGCAGCTTGGGGCTTGTCGATGGCTACACCTTC	CASSLGLVDGYTF
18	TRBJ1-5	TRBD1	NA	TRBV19	TGTGCCAGTAGTATAGCCCTAACCAGGGGGTATAGCAATCAGCCCCAGCATTTT	CASSIALTRGYSNQPQHF
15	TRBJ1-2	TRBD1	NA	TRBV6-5	TGTGCCAGCAGTCACCTTGGGAAGGGGGCGTATGGCTACACCTTC	CASSHLGKGAYGYTF
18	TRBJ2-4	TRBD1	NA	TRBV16	TGTGCCAGCAGCCAATCTTCCGACAGGGGTGGGGCCAAAAACATTCAGTACTTC	CASSQSSDRGGAKNIQYF
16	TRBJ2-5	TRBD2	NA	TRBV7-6	TGTGCCAGCAGCTTAGGGGGACTAGCGGGAGGAGAGACCCAGTACTTC	CASSLGGLAGGETQYF
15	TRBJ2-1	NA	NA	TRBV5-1	TGCGCCAGCACGAGCGCGCCCTCCCCCTACAATGAGCAGTTCTTC	CASTSAPSPYNEQFF
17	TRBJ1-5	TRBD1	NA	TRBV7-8	TGTGCCAGCACCTCCGGGACAGAAGTTTATAGCAATCAGCCCCAGCATTTT	CASTSGTEVYSNQPQHF
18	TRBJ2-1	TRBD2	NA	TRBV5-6	TGTGCCAGCAGCTTGGTTATAGGCAGGCAGGCGGGAGTCGATGAGCAGTTCTTC	CASSLVIGRQAGVDEQFF
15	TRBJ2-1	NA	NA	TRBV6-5	TGTGCCAGCAGTACCCCCCGTAGGGGCTACAATGAGCAGTTCTTC	CASSTPRRGYNEQFF
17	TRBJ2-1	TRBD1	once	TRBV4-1	TGCGCCAGCAGCCAAGATCGGGGACAGGGGGCGTTAAATGAGCAGTTCTTC	CASSQDRGQGALNEQFF
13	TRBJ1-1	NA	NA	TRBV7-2	TGTGCCAGCAGCGGCTACGTGAGCACTGAAGCTTTCTTT	CASSGYVSTEAFF
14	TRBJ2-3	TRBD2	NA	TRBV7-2	TGTGCCAGCAGCACACGGCAGACTAGCTATACGCAGTATTTT	CASSTRQTSYTQYF
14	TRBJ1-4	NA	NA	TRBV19	TGTGCCAGTGAGACCGGCACAACTAATGAAAAACTGTTTTTT	CASETGTTNEKLFF
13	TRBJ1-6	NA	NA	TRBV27	TGTGCCAGCAGTTCCGACAGTAATTCACCCCTCCACTTT	CASSSDSNSPLHF
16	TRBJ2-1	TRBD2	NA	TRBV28	TGTGCCAGTGCTACCGCCGGGACTAGCGGGAGAAATGAGCAGTTCTTC	CASATAGTSGRNEQFF
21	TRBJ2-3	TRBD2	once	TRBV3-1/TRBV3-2	TGTGCCAGCAGCCAATTCGATTGGACTAGCGGGGAACTAGTTGGGACAGATACGCAGTATTTT	CASSQFDWTSGELVGTDTQYF
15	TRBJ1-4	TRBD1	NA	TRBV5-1	TGCGCCAGCAGCGAGGGACAGGCAACTAATGAAAAACTGTTTTTT	CASSEGQATNEKLFF
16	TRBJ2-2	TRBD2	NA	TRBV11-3	TGTGCCAGCAGCAAGGGACTAGCGGGAAACACCGGGGAGCTGTTTTTT	CASSKGLAGNTGELFF
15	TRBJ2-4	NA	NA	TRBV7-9	TGTGCCAGCAGCTTAGGAGACAGGTTAAAAAACATTCAGTACTTC	CASSLGDRLKNIQYF
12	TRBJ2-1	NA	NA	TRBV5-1	TGCGCCAGCAGCTTCCAGGGGTATGAGCAGTTCTTC	CASSFQGYEQFF